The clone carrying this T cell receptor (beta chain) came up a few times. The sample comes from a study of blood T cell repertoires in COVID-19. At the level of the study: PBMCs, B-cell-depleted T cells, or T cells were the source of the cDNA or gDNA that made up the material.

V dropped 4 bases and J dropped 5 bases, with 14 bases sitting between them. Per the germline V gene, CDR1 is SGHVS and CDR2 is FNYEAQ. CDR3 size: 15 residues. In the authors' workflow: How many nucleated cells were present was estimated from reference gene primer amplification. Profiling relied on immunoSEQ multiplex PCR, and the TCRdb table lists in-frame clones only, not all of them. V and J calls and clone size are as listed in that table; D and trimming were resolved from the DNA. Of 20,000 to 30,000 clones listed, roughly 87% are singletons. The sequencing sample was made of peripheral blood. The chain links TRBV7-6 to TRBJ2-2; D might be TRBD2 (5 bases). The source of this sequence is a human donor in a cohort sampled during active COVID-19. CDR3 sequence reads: CASSSREPSTGELFF. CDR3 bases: TGTGCCAGCAGCTCCCGGGAACCCTCGACCGGGGAGCTGTTTTTT.